Listed below are T cell receptor beta chains from one sample, sequenced in a study of PD-1 blockade in classical Hodgkin lymphoma. Libraries were prepared by immunoSEQ multiplex PCR; TCRdb keeps only in-frame clonotypes and omits some of them. Here the sample spans some 100,000 clones, around 93% being singletons. Source: peripheral blood mononuclear cells (PBMCs), taken before the fourth cycle of nivolumab. The source is a human donor with classical Hodgkin lymphoma. Each CDR3 is given with its conserved first and last residue. D genes are given only for firm matches. A clone size is listed for some rows: how often the clone was seen (once, few, many), or a class if it is expanded.

v_call: TRBV28
j_call: TRBJ2-2
clone_size: once
d_call: TRBD2
cdr3_nt: TGTGCCAGCAGTTTATTTAGTGCGGGAGATTTCACCGGGGAGCTGTTTTTT
cdr3_aa: CASSLFSAGDFTGELFF

v_call: TRBV7-9
j_call: TRBJ2-2
clone_size: NA
d_call: NA
cdr3_nt: TGTGCCAGCACCTCCCGTGAGTGGCAGGACGGTCCCGGGGAGCTGTTTTTT
cdr3_aa: CASTSREWQDGPGELFF

v_call: TRBV19
j_call: TRBJ2-7
clone_size: NA
d_call: NA
cdr3_nt: TGTGCCAGTACCGGGACCGATCAAACCTACGAGCAGTACTTC
cdr3_aa: CASTGTDQTYEQYF

v_call: TRBV5-4
j_call: TRBJ2-5
clone_size: once
d_call: TRBD1
cdr3_nt: TGTGCCAGCAGCTCTACAGGGGGCCTTGAGACCCAGTACTTC
cdr3_aa: CASSSTGGLETQYF

v_call: TRBV25-1
j_call: TRBJ1-1
clone_size: NA
d_call: NA
cdr3_nt: TGTGCCAGCACCATATCCTCGGCAGGGAACACTGAAGCTTTCTTT
cdr3_aa: CASTISSAGNTEAFF

v_call: TRBV7-8
j_call: TRBJ2-3
clone_size: NA
d_call: TRBD2
cdr3_nt: TGTGCCAGCAGCTTAGACCTAGCGGGAGCCGGATATGATAGCACAGATACGCAGTATTTT
cdr3_aa: CASSLDLAGAGYDSTDTQYF

v_call: TRBV27
j_call: TRBJ2-1
clone_size: NA
d_call: TRBD1
cdr3_nt: TGTGCCAGCAGCGCGGACAGGGCTTTCAATGAGCAGTTCTTC
cdr3_aa: CASSADRAFNEQFF

v_call: TRBV19
j_call: TRBJ1-5
clone_size: NA
d_call: NA
cdr3_nt: TGTGCCAGTAGTATAGGCGGTCAGCCCCAGCATTTT
cdr3_aa: CASSIGGQPQHF

v_call: TRBV19
j_call: TRBJ2-1
clone_size: NA
d_call: NA
cdr3_nt: TGTGCCAGTAGTATCTCGCAAATCAATGAGCAGTTCTTC
cdr3_aa: CASSISQINEQFF

v_call: TRBV6-5
j_call: TRBJ2-1
clone_size: NA
d_call: TRBD2
cdr3_nt: TGTGCCAGCAGTGGGAGCGGGAGTAATTATGAGCAGTTCTTC
cdr3_aa: CASSGSGSNYEQFF

v_call: TRBV11-2
j_call: TRBJ1-2
clone_size: few
d_call: NA
cdr3_nt: TGTGCCAGCAGCAGGTGGGCTAACTATGGCTACACCTTC
cdr3_aa: CASSRWANYGYTF

v_call: TRBV6-6
j_call: TRBJ2-2
clone_size: NA
d_call: TRBD1
cdr3_nt: TGTGCCAGCAGTAGAGGGGGCAGGGGTGCCGGGGAGCTGTTTTTT
cdr3_aa: CASSRGGRGAGELFF

v_call: TRBV10-3
j_call: TRBJ2-6
clone_size: NA
d_call: NA
cdr3_nt: TGTGCCATCAGTGAATGGTCGGCCCGGGACGGGGGTGCTGGGGCCAACGTCCTGACTTTC
cdr3_aa: CAISEWSARDGGAGANVLTF

v_call: TRBV28
j_call: TRBJ1-5
clone_size: NA
d_call: NA
cdr3_nt: TGTGCCAGCAGTCCTCCCCGCCAGCCCCAGCATTTT
cdr3_aa: CASSPPRQPQHF

v_call: TRBV23-1
j_call: TRBJ2-1
clone_size: once
d_call: TRBD1
cdr3_nt: TGCGCCAGCAGTCAATCGCCCCCCCCAAAGGACAGGATGCAGTTCTTC
cdr3_aa: CASSQSPPPKDRMQFF

v_call: TRBV28
j_call: TRBJ2-3
clone_size: NA
d_call: NA
cdr3_nt: TGTGCCAGCAGCATTAGCGGTCTCACAGATACGCAGTATTTT
cdr3_aa: CASSISGLTDTQYF

v_call: TRBV9
j_call: TRBJ2-1
clone_size: NA
d_call: NA
cdr3_nt: TGTGCCAGCAGCGTAGAGGGGGGATCGCCCCTTTCCTACAATGAGCAGTTCTTC
cdr3_aa: CASSVEGGSPLSYNEQFF

v_call: TRBV5-1
j_call: TRBJ2-1
clone_size: NA
d_call: NA
cdr3_nt: TGCGCCAGCAGCTTGGCACTAGCAAATGAGCAGTTCTTC
cdr3_aa: CASSLALANEQFF

v_call: TRBV5-1
j_call: TRBJ1-1
clone_size: NA
d_call: TRBD1
cdr3_nt: TGCGCCAGCAGCTTGGAACAGGGGTACACTGAAGCTTTCTTT
cdr3_aa: CASSLEQGYTEAFF

v_call: TRBV5-1
j_call: TRBJ2-2
clone_size: NA
d_call: NA
cdr3_nt: TGCGCCAGCAGCTTGGAGGGCAGGGTGCACTCCGGGGAGCTGTTTTTT
cdr3_aa: CASSLEGRVHSGELFF

v_call: TRBV27
j_call: TRBJ1-5
clone_size: few
d_call: NA
cdr3_nt: TGTGCCAGCAGTCCGACCCGCCAGGGAATCAGTCAGCCCCAGCATTTT
cdr3_aa: CASSPTRQGISQPQHF

v_call: TRBV6-5
j_call: TRBJ2-3
clone_size: NA
d_call: NA
cdr3_nt: TGTGCCAGCAGTTACTATCGCTCCGCTAGCACAGATACGCAGTATTTT
cdr3_aa: CASSYYRSASTDTQYF

v_call: TRBV27
j_call: TRBJ1-5
clone_size: NA
d_call: TRBD1
cdr3_nt: TGTGCCAGCAGTTCCAGACAGGGGAACGCTCAGCCCCAGCATTTT
cdr3_aa: CASSSRQGNAQPQHF

v_call: TRBV30
j_call: TRBJ1-2
clone_size: NA
d_call: NA
cdr3_nt: TGTGCCTGGGCGCCAGGAGATTCTGGCTACACCTTC
cdr3_aa: CAWAPGDSGYTF

v_call: TRBV4-2
j_call: TRBJ2-1
clone_size: NA
d_call: NA
cdr3_nt: TGTGCCAGCAGCCAAGTGCGACAGGTAGGCAATGAGCAGTTCTTC
cdr3_aa: CASSQVRQVGNEQFF

v_call: TRBV28
j_call: TRBJ1-2
clone_size: NA
d_call: NA
cdr3_nt: TGTGCCAGCAGTTTAAGGTTCAGGGAGTTCGATGGCTACACCTTC
cdr3_aa: CASSLRFREFDGYTF

v_call: TRBV6-6
j_call: TRBJ1-5
clone_size: few
d_call: NA
cdr3_nt: TGTGCCAGCATCCTAACTGGGGGGTATCAGCCCCAGCATTTT
cdr3_aa: CASILTGGYQPQHF

v_call: TRBV10-1
j_call: TRBJ1-4
clone_size: NA
d_call: NA
cdr3_nt: TGCGCCAGCAGTGAGACGGGGTCCCGAGAGGATTTAGCTAATGAAAAACTGTTTTTT
cdr3_aa: CASSETGSREDLANEKLFF

v_call: TRBV11-2
j_call: TRBJ1-3
clone_size: NA
d_call: TRBD1
cdr3_nt: TGTGCCAGCAGCCCCATCGGACAGGGAAACTCTGGAAACACCATATATTTT
cdr3_aa: CASSPIGQGNSGNTIYF

v_call: TRBV7-9
j_call: TRBJ1-2
clone_size: NA
d_call: NA
cdr3_nt: TGTGCCAGCAGCTTAGCCCAACGACTCGACAGGACTGGCTACACCTTC
cdr3_aa: CASSLAQRLDRTGYTF

v_call: TRBV28
j_call: TRBJ2-3
clone_size: once
d_call: NA
cdr3_nt: TGTGCCAGCAGTTTTGTCCTGAGCACAGATACGCAGTATTTT
cdr3_aa: CASSFVLSTDTQYF

v_call: TRBV30
j_call: TRBJ2-7
clone_size: NA
d_call: NA
cdr3_nt: TGTGCCTGGAGTGCCATTACCTACGAGCAGTACTTC
cdr3_aa: CAWSAITYEQYF

v_call: TRBV10-2
j_call: TRBJ2-7
clone_size: NA
d_call: NA
cdr3_nt: TGCGCCAGCAGTCCTTCCTACGAGCAGTACTTC
cdr3_aa: CASSPSYEQYF

v_call: TRBV4-1
j_call: TRBJ2-1
clone_size: NA
d_call: NA
cdr3_nt: TGCGCCAGCAGCCCAGTGGGGAGAGCCTACAATGAGCAGTTCTTC
cdr3_aa: CASSPVGRAYNEQFF

v_call: TRBV7-2
j_call: TRBJ2-3
clone_size: NA
d_call: TRBD2
cdr3_nt: TGTGCCAGCAGCTTAGCAACTAGCGGCACAGATACGCAGTATTTT
cdr3_aa: CASSLATSGTDTQYF

v_call: TRBV11-1
j_call: TRBJ2-4
clone_size: NA
d_call: NA
cdr3_nt: TGTGCCACTAATAACCCGTCCGAAGGGGACATTCAGTACTTC
cdr3_aa: CATNNPSEGDIQYF

v_call: TRBV29-1
j_call: TRBJ2-1
clone_size: NA
d_call: TRBD2
cdr3_nt: TGCAGCGTCCGGAGCGGGAGAAATGAGCAGTTCTTC
cdr3_aa: CSVRSGRNEQFF

v_call: TRBV7-5
j_call: TRBJ1-4
clone_size: NA
d_call: NA
cdr3_nt: TGTGTCAGAAGCTTAGCGGCAGGGGTAGGCACTAATGAAAAACTGTTTTTT
cdr3_aa: CVRSLAAGVGTNEKLFF

v_call: TRBV9
j_call: TRBJ2-7
clone_size: NA
d_call: TRBD2
cdr3_nt: TGTGCCAGCAGCGTAGGGGCCCTAGCGGGAGTGTATGAGCAGTACTTC
cdr3_aa: CASSVGALAGVYEQYF

v_call: TRBV19
j_call: TRBJ2-1
clone_size: NA
d_call: NA
cdr3_nt: TGTGCCAGTAGTATAGTATTGAAGGGTGAGCAGTTCTTC
cdr3_aa: CASSIVLKGEQFF

v_call: TRBV19
j_call: TRBJ1-2
clone_size: NA
d_call: NA
cdr3_nt: TGTGCCAGTAGATCCGAGCTAACAGGCGTTCCTTATGGCTACACCTTC
cdr3_aa: CASRSELTGVPYGYTF

v_call: TRBV18
j_call: TRBJ2-2
clone_size: NA
d_call: NA
cdr3_nt: TGTGCCAGCTCACCCCTGCCCGTGACAACGAACACCGGGGAGCTGTTTTTT
cdr3_aa: CASSPLPVTTNTGELFF

v_call: TRBV9
j_call: TRBJ1-5
clone_size: NA
d_call: NA
cdr3_nt: TGTGCCAGCAGCGTAGACCCGGAACAGCCCCAGCATTTT
cdr3_aa: CASSVDPEQPQHF

v_call: TRBV27
j_call: TRBJ2-3
clone_size: NA
d_call: TRBD2
cdr3_nt: TGTGCCAGCAGTTTATCTCGCGGGAGTGATACGCAGTATTTT
cdr3_aa: CASSLSRGSDTQYF

v_call: TRBV6-6
j_call: TRBJ2-1
clone_size: NA
d_call: NA
cdr3_nt: TGTGCCAGCAGGGCCGGGTCCTTTAATGAGCAGTTCTTC
cdr3_aa: CASRAGSFNEQFF

v_call: TRBV9
j_call: TRBJ2-3
clone_size: NA
d_call: TRBD2
cdr3_nt: TGTGCCAGCAGCCTAGCGGGAGCCCTGGGGAGCACAGATACGCAGTATTTT
cdr3_aa: CASSLAGALGSTDTQYF

v_call: TRBV6-6
j_call: TRBJ2-1
clone_size: NA
d_call: TRBD1
cdr3_nt: TGTGCCAGCGTCAGGACAGGGAATAGTAATGAGCAGTTCTTC
cdr3_aa: CASVRTGNSNEQFF

v_call: TRBV11-2
j_call: TRBJ1-5
clone_size: NA
d_call: NA
cdr3_nt: TGTGCCAGCAGCAAATGGGCGGAGAAGAGCAATCAGCCCCAGCATTTT
cdr3_aa: CASSKWAEKSNQPQHF

v_call: TRBV6-6
j_call: TRBJ1-5
clone_size: NA
d_call: NA
cdr3_nt: TGTGCCAGCACAGATTACAGGGATCAGCCCCAGCATTTT
cdr3_aa: CASTDYRDQPQHF

v_call: TRBV19
j_call: TRBJ1-2
clone_size: NA
d_call: NA
cdr3_nt: TGTGCCAGTAGTATACAGGGGCACTATGGCTACACCTTC
cdr3_aa: CASSIQGHYGYTF

v_call: TRBV14
j_call: TRBJ2-5
clone_size: NA
d_call: NA
cdr3_nt: TGTGCCAGCAGCCTAATAAGGGGCTGGCTGGAGACCCAGTACTTC
cdr3_aa: CASSLIRGWLETQYF

v_call: TRBV5-4
j_call: TRBJ2-2
clone_size: NA
d_call: TRBD2
cdr3_nt: TGTGCCAGCAGCTGGGGACTAGCGGAGCGCAACACCGGGGAGCTGTTTTTT
cdr3_aa: CASSWGLAERNTGELFF

v_call: TRBV23-1
j_call: TRBJ1-2
clone_size: NA
d_call: NA
cdr3_nt: TGCGCCAGCAGTCAATCCGTATATCGGACTCCAATTGACTATGGCTACACCTTC
cdr3_aa: CASSQSVYRTPIDYGYTF

v_call: TRBV5-4
j_call: TRBJ1-1
clone_size: NA
d_call: NA
cdr3_nt: TGTGCCAGCAGCCTGGGTGTTGGGGCAAGGAGTGAAGCTTTCTTT
cdr3_aa: CASSLGVGARSEAFF

v_call: TRBV5-3
j_call: TRBJ2-7
clone_size: few
d_call: TRBD2
cdr3_nt: TGTGCCAGAAGCGGCCCTCGGCGGGAGGTCGGCTACGAGCAGTACTTC
cdr3_aa: CARSGPRREVGYEQYF